A selection of T cell receptor beta chains follows, all from one sample in a study of blood T cell repertoires in COVID-19. Assay: immunoSEQ multiplex PCR; the TCRdb copy retains only in-frame clones and omits some. This table has 95,000 to 150,000 clones, roughly 89% appearing once. Sequenced input: peripheral blood. Source of these receptors: a man between 40 and 49 years old with acute or convalescent COVID-19. CDR3s include the opening cysteine and the closing phenylalanine or tryptophan. The D gene is left open where the match is weak. Size is omitted from some rows. Given values are once, few, many or a class for expanded clones.

CAWSEYSGGYDEQFF | TGTGCCTGGAGCGAATACAGTGGAGGGTATGATGAGCAGTTCTTC | NA | TRBV30 | NA | TRBJ2-1
CASSENRVNGYTF | TGTGCCAGCAGTGAAAACAGGGTCAACGGCTACACCTTC | NA | TRBV6-1 | NA | TRBJ1-2
CASSPRTGGSGNTIYF | TGTGCCAGCTCACCACGGACAGGGGGTTCTGGAAACACCATATATTTT | TRBD1 | TRBV18 | NA | TRBJ1-3
CASSPRQGWNTEAFF | TGTGCCAGCAGCCCCCGACAGGGATGGAACACTGAAGCTTTCTTT | TRBD1 | TRBV9 | NA | TRBJ1-1
CASSLEDRVSYNEQFF | TGTGCCAGCAGCTTAGAAGACAGGGTCTCCTACAATGAGCAGTTCTTC | TRBD1 | TRBV7-6 | NA | TRBJ2-1
CASASARNYGYTF | TGTGCCAGCGCTAGTGCCAGAAACTATGGCTACACCTTC | NA | TRBV11-2 | NA | TRBJ1-2
CASSKDRGNEQFF | TGTGCCAGCAGCAAAGACAGGGGCAATGAGCAGTTCTTC | TRBD1 | TRBV5-5 | NA | TRBJ2-1
CASVGWRDDRGFTDTQYF | TGTGCCAGCGTTGGTTGGAGAGATGACAGGGGGTTTACAGATACGCAGTATTTT | TRBD1 | TRBV2 | NA | TRBJ2-3
CASSVAPGLAGLDTQYF | TGTGCCAGCAGCGTAGCTCCAGGACTAGCGGGGTTGGATACGCAGTATTTT | TRBD2 | TRBV9 | NA | TRBJ2-3
CASGLVAGSHNQPQHF | TGTGCTAGTGGTTTGGTCGCAGGGTCGCACAATCAGCCCCAGCATTTT | NA | TRBV12-5 | NA | TRBJ1-5
CASVSAPGRDNEQFF | TGCGCCAGCGTCTCGGCCCCGGGAAGGGACAATGAGCAGTTCTTC | NA | TRBV5-1 | NA | TRBJ2-1
CASSSGGFMNTEAFF | TGTGCCAGCAGCTCCGGCGGATTCATGAACACTGAAGCTTTCTTT | NA | TRBV5-4 | NA | TRBJ1-1
CASSQGLGTSDTDTQYF | TGCGCCAGCAGCCAAGGGTTGGGGACTAGCGACACAGATACGCAGTATTTT | TRBD2 | TRBV4-1 | NA | TRBJ2-3
CASSQEVAKNIQYF | TGTGCCAGCAGCCAAGAGGTAGCCAAAAACATTCAGTACTTC | NA | TRBV5-4 | NA | TRBJ2-4
CASVGGNNEQFF | TGTGCCAGCGTAGGGGGAAACAATGAGCAGTTCTTC | NA | TRBV6-6 | NA | TRBJ2-1
CASSYGQGDMETQYF | TGTGCCAGCAGCTACGGACAGGGCGATATGGAGACCCAGTACTTC | TRBD1 | TRBV2 | NA | TRBJ2-5
CASSRRDSPTYEQYF | TGTGCCAGCAGCCGAAGGGACAGCCCAACCTACGAGCAGTACTTC | TRBD1 | TRBV5-4 | once | TRBJ2-7
CASSTQGGDTGELFF | TGTGCCAGTAGTACGCAGGGGGGAGACACCGGGGAGCTGTTTTTT | NA | TRBV19 | NA | TRBJ2-2
CASSFQTAYEQYF | TGTGCCAGCAGCTTTCAGACAGCCTACGAGCAGTACTTC | NA | TRBV11-2 | NA | TRBJ2-7
CASSVAPDREGTGELFF | TGTGCCAGCAGCGTAGCCCCGGACAGGGAAGGTACCGGGGAGCTGTTTTTT | TRBD1 | TRBV9 | NA | TRBJ2-2
CATSRREGADTQYF | TGTGCCACCAGCAGAAGGGAGGGGGCAGATACGCAGTATTTT | NA | TRBV15 | NA | TRBJ2-3
CATQGFYEQYF | TGTGCCACGCAGGGATTCTACGAGCAGTACTTC | NA | TRBV6-5 | once | TRBJ2-7
CASSLGQGGYGNTEAFF | TGTGCCAGCAGCTTAGGCCAGGGAGGTTACGGGAACACTGAAGCTTTCTTT | NA | TRBV7-6 | NA | TRBJ1-1
CASSPRDSSYNEQFF | TGTGCCAGCAGCCCACGGGACAGCTCCTACAATGAGCAGTTCTTC | TRBD1 | TRBV27 | NA | TRBJ2-1
CAWSEGGDQPQHF | TGTGCCTGGAGTGAGGGAGGGGATCAGCCCCAGCATTTT | NA | TRBV30 | NA | TRBJ1-5
CASSLDFDEQYF | TGCGCCAGCAGCTTGGATTTCGACGAGCAGTACTTC | NA | TRBV5-1 | NA | TRBJ2-7
CASRPGGDRGTGELFF | TGTGCCAGCAGACCTGGGGGGGACAGGGGCACCGGGGAGCTGTTTTTT | NA | TRBV21-1 | NA | TRBJ2-2
CASSYSPSSPFYGYTF | TGTGCCAGCAGTTACTCTCCCTCCAGTCCTTTCTATGGCTACACCTTC | NA | TRBV6-5 | NA | TRBJ1-2
CSVDGGAAGGYTF | TGCAGCGTTGATGGGGGGGCAGCTGGTGGCTACACCTTC | NA | TRBV29-1 | NA | TRBJ1-2
CSVAKSGVNTGELFF | TGCAGCGTTGCTAAGAGCGGGGTAAACACCGGGGAGCTGTTTTTT | TRBD2 | TRBV29-1 | once | TRBJ2-2
CASSHNRPLETQYF | TGTGCCAGCAGCCACAACAGGCCGCTCGAGACCCAGTACTTC | NA | TRBV7-9 | NA | TRBJ2-5
CASSHGTVEKLFF | TGCGCCAGCAGCCACGGGACAGTCGAAAAACTGTTTTTT | TRBD1 | TRBV4-1 | NA | TRBJ1-4
CASTLKGSPYQETQYF | TGTGCCAGCACCCTCAAGGGGTCCCCGTACCAAGAGACCCAGTACTTC | NA | TRBV7-9 | NA | TRBJ2-5
CASSVDPNNSPLHF | TGTGCCAGCAGCGTAGACCCTAATAATTCACCCCTCCACTTT | NA | TRBV9 | few | TRBJ1-6
CASSPPGGNTEAFF | TGTGCCAGCTCACCACCGGGAGGGAACACTGAAGCTTTCTTT | NA | TRBV18 | NA | TRBJ1-1
CSVGGPGAGGATKNIQYF | TGCAGCGTTGGGGGCCCAGGGGCAGGGGGCGCGACCAAAAACATTCAGTACTTC | TRBD1 | TRBV29-1 | once | TRBJ2-4
CASRAGLASTGELFF | TGTGCTAGCAGGGCGGGACTAGCGAGCACCGGGGAGCTGTTTTTT | TRBD2 | TRBV9 | NA | TRBJ2-2
CASSYSRQGVYGYTF | TGTGCCAGCAGTTACTCACGACAGGGGGTATATGGCTACACCTTC | TRBD1 | TRBV6-2/TRBV6-3 | once | TRBJ1-2
CAWRNSRDTEAFF | TGTGCCTGGAGGAACTCCAGGGACACTGAAGCTTTCTTT | NA | TRBV30 | once | TRBJ1-1
CASRGSRGGGELFF | TGTGCCAGCAGGGGGAGTCGGGGTGGCGGGGAGCTGTTTTTT | NA | TRBV7-2 | NA | TRBJ2-2
CASSYNSRQYF | TGTGCCAGCAGTTACAACTCTCGGCAGTATTTT | NA | TRBV6-5 | NA | TRBJ2-3
CAISESSGGGTEAFF | TGTGCCATCAGTGAGTCGTCAGGGGGCGGCACTGAAGCTTTCTTT | TRBD1 | TRBV10-3 | few | TRBJ1-1
CASSIRTGAADTQYF | TGTGCCAGTAGTATAAGGACAGGGGCAGCAGATACGCAGTATTTT | TRBD1 | TRBV19 | NA | TRBJ2-3
CASSPAGGFYSGYTF | TGTGCCAGCAGCCCGGCGGGAGGATTCTATTCTGGCTACACCTTC | NA | TRBV7-9 | NA | TRBJ1-2
CSASGTGTTGGPYNEQFF | TGCAGTGCTAGTGGGACAGGGACCACGGGAGGCCCCTACAATGAGCAGTTCTTC | TRBD1 | TRBV20-1 | NA | TRBJ2-1
CASSRATNTEAFF | TGTGCCAGCTCACGGGCAACGAACACTGAAGCTTTCTTT | NA | TRBV18 | NA | TRBJ1-1
CATSGRGGSPGQGYNEQFF | TGTGCCACCAGTGGTCGAGGCGGATCGCCGGGACAGGGGTACAATGAGCAGTTCTTC | TRBD1 | TRBV24-1 | NA | TRBJ2-1
CASSASPGGVRYNSPLHF | TGTGCCAGCAGCGCTTCACCGGGGGGCGTCCGTTATAATTCACCCCTCCACTTT | NA | TRBV7-2 | NA | TRBJ1-6
CASSRSGRGRSGNTIYF | TGTGCCAGCAGCCGAAGCGGGAGGGGCCGCTCTGGAAACACCATATATTTT | NA | TRBV2 | NA | TRBJ1-3
CASSFSSGTGVNEQFF | TGTGCCAGCAGCTTTTCATCCGGGACAGGGGTGAATGAGCAGTTCTTC | TRBD1 | TRBV7-9 | NA | TRBJ2-1
CASSETTGGTQPQHF | TGTGCCAGTAGCGAAACGACAGGTGGTACTCAGCCCCAGCATTTT | NA | TRBV19 | NA | TRBJ1-5
CASSLGQGANVLTF | TGTGCCAGTAGTTTAGGACAGGGGGCCAACGTCCTGACTTTC | NA | TRBV19 | NA | TRBJ2-6
CASSLVRGGSDEQFF | TGTGCCAGCAGCTTAGTAAGGGGGGGCTCGGATGAGCAGTTCTTC | NA | TRBV7-2 | NA | TRBJ2-1
CASSPGGGVSPLHF | TGTGCCAGCAGCCCCGGGGGGGGTGTTTCACCCCTCCACTTT | NA | TRBV7-2 | once | TRBJ1-6